This passage covers 21 T cell receptor beta chains from one sample sequenced in a study of T cell changes during pregnancy in multiple sclerosis (dated by TCRdb to between 2018 and 2021). The library was made by the immunoSEQ multiplex PCR assay. TCRdb took this table from immuneACCESS and kept in-frame rearrangements with V and J called. Such tables lack part of the clones; where checked against another copy, unresolved V genes explain under half of the gap, and the rest is unexplained. This sample lists 70,000 to 75,000 clones; 75% to 90% were detected once. Approximately 3.3% of the sample is held by the ten biggest clonotypes. The sequences come from peripheral blood, collected before pregnancy. The origin of the receptors is a female donor with multiple sclerosis, enrolled in a pregnancy study.

The V gene is TRBV2, the J gene TRBJ1-5; no reliable D call. This CDR3 region has 13 residues. Germline V gene data show CDR1 as SNHLY and CDR2 as FYNNEI. Between the trimmed V and J ends, which lost 11 bases and 0 bases, there was a span of 11 bases. The CDR3 protein is CAGSGYSNQPQHF. DNA for the CDR3: TGTGCCGGTTCGGGGTATAGCAATCAGCCCCAGCATTTT.

The genes are TRBV28 and TRBJ1-1; TRBD1 matches at 7 bases. Germline V CDR1 and CDR2: MDHEN, SYDVKM. The CDR3 is made up of 14 amino acids. With V trimmed by 7 bases and J by 1 base, 6 bases remained unmatched. The CDR3 sequence: CASTVQGTNTEAFF. The CDR3 bases are TGTGCCAGCACCGTACAGGGGACGAACACTGAAGCTTTCTTT.

V usage is TRBV27 and J usage is TRBJ1-6, with a tentative D call TRBD1 (5 bases). Germline CDR1 MNHEY, CDR2 SMNVEV (reference sequence). Trimming stripped 6 bases from V and 10 bases from J, with 10 bases between. The CDR3 consists of 12 residues. In nucleotides, the CDR3 is TGTGCCAGCAGGGGGCGGGGGTCACCCCTCCACTTT. Its protein is CASRGRGSPLHF.

V usage is TRBV7-2 and J usage is TRBJ2-7, with TRBD2 identical over 8 bases. The germline V gene encodes CDR1 SGHTA and CDR2 FQGNSA. The trim removed 5 bases at V and 4 bases at J, leaving 7 bases unmatched. The CDR3 has 14 amino acids. The CDR3 protein is CASSPGLVRYEQYF. The CDR3 nucleotides read TGTGCCAGCAGCCCGGGACTAGTAAGGTACGAGCAGTACTTC.

The chain has TRBV4-3 and TRBJ1-2; possible D gene TRBD1, 6 bases. The CDR3 is 16 residues long. V lost 1 base and J 3 bases, leaving 15 bases between the germline ends. The V gene's germline CDR1 is LGHNA and CDR2 YSLEER. The CDR3 DNA is TGCGCCAGCAGCCAAGTTATGAGGACAGATCACTATGGCTACACCTTC. This gives the protein CASSQVMRTDHYGYTF.

V and J are TRBV9 and TRBJ1-2; 7 bases line up with TRBD1. The CDR3 length is 15 residues. The V gene end was trimmed by 3 bases and the J gene end by 0 bases; junction bases not matched to a gene: 5. Germline CDR1 SGDLS, CDR2 YYNGEE. CDR3 loop: CASSGTGQTNYGYTF. The CDR3, as DNA: TGTGCCAGCAGCGGAACGGGACAGACTAACTATGGCTACACCTTC.

With respect to this clone: Germline is not matched at one junction end, which may reflect a read error. The genes are TRBV10-3 and TRBJ2-7; 7 bases map to TRBD2. Germline V lookup: CDR1 ENHRY, CDR2 SYGVKD. This CDR3 region has 14 residues. As DNA, the CDR3 is TGTGCCATCAGCGAGTCTAGCGGAGGCTACGAGCAGTACTTC. It codes for CAISESSGGYEQYF.

The sample holds a few counts of this clone. The chain has TRBV30 and TRBJ1-1; D gene unclear. The ends were cut back, 8 bases at V and 2 bases at J, with 18 bases in the middle. The CDR3 covers 14 residues. The germline CDR1 and CDR2 sequences are GTSNPN and SVGIG (reference sequence). The CDR3 protein is CATRSAAANTEAFF. The CDR3 DNA reads TGTGCCACAAGAAGCGCAGCCGCAAACACTGAAGCTTTCTTT.

The chain joins TRBV6-1 to TRBJ2-3; D unresolved. The CDR3 extends over 15 amino acids. The ends were cut back, 3 bases at V and 1 base at J, with 11 bases in the middle. Germline V gives CDR1 MNHNS, CDR2 SASEGT. The CDR3 DNA reads as TGTGCCAGCAGTGAGGCAGTTCTCGGCACAGATACGCAGTATTTT. It is translated as CASSEAVLGTDTQYF.

The chain links TRBV30 to TRBJ1-3; D is unclear. The germline V gene has CDR1 GTSNPN and CDR2 SVGIG (reference sequence). CDR3 length: 14 residues. The CDR3 protein is CAHSRLDSGNTIYF. For the CDR3, the DNA is TGTGCACATAGCCGTCTGGACTCTGGAAACACCATATATTTT.

The gene calls are TRBV5-1 and TRBJ2-5, with 7 positions matching TRBD1. J was trimmed by 4 bases and V by 4 bases; bases with no gene match: 4. The CDR3 sequence is 13 residues long. Germline V gene data show CDR1 as SGHRS and CDR2 as YFSETQ. The CDR3 spells CASSLHRGETQYF. The CDR3 DNA sequence: TGCGCCAGCAGCCTGCACAGGGGAGAGACCCAGTACTTC. Supplemented by reference TRBV5-1 and TRBJ2-5, the full variable domain reads KAGVTQTPRYLIKTRGQQVTLSCSPISGHRSVSWYQQTPGQGLQFLFEYFSETQRNKGNFPGRFSGRQFSNSRSEMNVSTLELGDSALYLCASSLHRGETQYFGPGTRLLVL.

The genes are TRBV29-1 and TRBJ2-7; TRBD1 is a possible D gene (5 bases). Germline lookup yields CDR1 SQVTM and CDR2 ANQGSEA. CDR3 length: 14 amino acids. V was cut by 1 base and J by 5 bases, with 15 bases left in between. The CDR3 reads CSVEALSGSDEQYF. The CDR3, as DNA: TGCAGCGTTGAAGCCCTGTCAGGGTCGGACGAGCAGTACTTC.

The rearrangement uses TRBV5-1 and TRBJ1-1; D is unclear. Germline values: CDR1 SGHRS, CDR2 YFSETQ. This CDR3 spans 16 amino acids. V lost 0 bases and J 5 bases, leaving 17 bases between the germline ends. CDR3 protein: CASSLAAGGLRTEAFF. The CDR3 DNA sequence: TGCGCCAGCAGCTTGGCGGCAGGAGGGCTGAGAACTGAAGCTTTCTTT.

This chain joins TRBV6-5 and TRBJ1-2; TRBD1 aligns across 9 bases. The length of the CDR3 is 16 residues. Trimming removed 2 bases from V and 0 bases from J; junction bases left unmatched: 4. The V gene's germline CDR1 is MNHEY and CDR2 SVGAGI. CDR3 sequence: CASSYRGDRANYGYTF. CDR3 DNA: TGTGCCAGCAGTTACCGTGGGGACAGGGCTAACTATGGCTACACCTTC.

The chain uses TRBV4-3 and TRBJ1-1; tentatively, D is TRBD1 (6 bases). V lost 0 bases and J lost 1, with 9 bases in between. The length of the CDR3 is 15 residues. CDR1 LGHNA and CDR2 YSLEER come from the germline V gene. CDR3 region: CASSQEATGNTEAFF. As DNA, the CDR3 is TGCGCCAGCAGCCAAGAAGCGACAGGGAACACTGAAGCTTTCTTT.

J is TRBJ2-7 and V is TRBV7-2; D might be TRBD1 (5 bases). Deletions cut 6 bases from V and 2 bases from J, with 11 bases between. The CDR3 covers 13 residues. Per germline, CDR1 SGHTA and CDR2 FQGNSA. The CDR3 loop reads CASSRTPAYEQYF. The DNA for the CDR3 is TGTGCCAGCAGTAGGACACCAGCCTACGAGCAGTACTTC.

The V gene is TRBV4-2, the J gene TRBJ2-3, with TRBD2 as a possible D gene (6 bases). This CDR3 region has 14 residues. V gave up 3 bases and J gave up 2 bases, with 9 bases separating them. Germline assignment: CDR1 LGHNA and CDR2 YNFKEQ. DNA of the CDR3: TGTGCCAGCAGCCAGGGGGGATTCACAGATACGCAGTATTTT. Its translation: CASSQGGFTDTQYF.

This chain uses TRBV19 with TRBJ2-2, with 8 bases that match TRBD1. The CDR3 consists of 19 residues. Per germline, CDR1 LNHDA and CDR2 SQIVND (reference sequence). After removal of 2 bases from V and 4 bases from J, the junction contained 15 bases not matched to a gene. As DNA, the CDR3 is TGTGCCAGTAGTATAAGTGGTTCGGGACAGGTCAAGGGCACCGGGGAGCTGTTTTTT. Protein sequence: CASSISGSGQVKGTGELFF.

The chain is built from TRBV10-1 and TRBJ2-1, with 9 bases identical to TRBD2. V lost 5 bases to trimming and J lost 9 bases; unmatched junction nucleotides: 8. Germline assignment: CDR1 WNHNN and CDR2 SYGVQD (reference sequence). The CDR3 runs 14 residues. The CDR3 spells CASSPFSGRVEQFF. The CDR3 DNA reads TGCGCCAGCAGTCCGTTTAGCGGGAGAGTTGAGCAGTTCTTC.

The chain is built from TRBV27 and TRBJ2-1; 11 positions match TRBD1. CDR3 length equals 14 residues. The V and J ends lost 3 bases and 10 bases, in that order; junction bases with no gene match: 5. Germline CDR1 and CDR2: MNHEY and SMNVEV (reference sequence). CDR3 nucleotides: TGTGCCAGCAGTTTCCCGGGACAGGGGGAAGAGCAGTTCTTC. As protein: CASSFPGQGEEQFF.

The chain carries TRBV10-3 and TRBJ2-7, with TRBD1 matching over 8 bases. This CDR3 comprises 14 residues. After removal of 6 bases from V and 0 bases from J, the junction contained 4 bases not matched to a gene. Per germline, CDR1 ENHRY and CDR2 SYGVKD. The CDR3 protein is CAIRSQGDSYEQYF. The CDR3 DNA sequence: TGTGCCATCAGATCACAGGGGGACTCCTACGAGCAGTACTTC.